These 2 T cell receptor beta chains came from one sample sequenced in a study of blood T cell repertoires in COVID-19. Sequencing used immunoSEQ multiplex PCR; TCRdb keeps in-frame clones, though not all of them. In the table there are some 40,000 clones, approximately 89% of which are singletons. Sequencing input: peripheral blood. The receptors derive from a man between 50 and 59 years old with active COVID-19.

The V gene is TRBV5-1, the J gene TRBJ2-1; TRBD1 matches at 8 bases. The germline V gene encodes CDR1 SGHRS and CDR2 YFSETQ. Trimming removed 0 bases from V and 9 bases from J; junction bases left unmatched: 8. The CDR3 covers 15 residues. CDR3 sequence reads: CASSLVGTGLSEQFF. For the CDR3, the DNA is TGCGCCAGCAGCTTGGTTGGGACAGGTCTAAGTGAGCAGTTCTTC.

The chain recombines TRBV7-3 with TRBJ2-1, with TRBD2 matching over 14 bases. CDR3 size: 20 residues. J lost 5 bases, V lost 0 bases, and 12 bases had no gene match. Germline CDR1 reads SGHTA; CDR2 reads FQGTGA. The CDR3 coding sequence is TGTGCCAGCAGCTTAACTCCAAACTTACCGGGACTAGCGGGAGACAATGAGCAGTTCTTC. It encodes CASSLTPNLPGLAGDNEQFF.